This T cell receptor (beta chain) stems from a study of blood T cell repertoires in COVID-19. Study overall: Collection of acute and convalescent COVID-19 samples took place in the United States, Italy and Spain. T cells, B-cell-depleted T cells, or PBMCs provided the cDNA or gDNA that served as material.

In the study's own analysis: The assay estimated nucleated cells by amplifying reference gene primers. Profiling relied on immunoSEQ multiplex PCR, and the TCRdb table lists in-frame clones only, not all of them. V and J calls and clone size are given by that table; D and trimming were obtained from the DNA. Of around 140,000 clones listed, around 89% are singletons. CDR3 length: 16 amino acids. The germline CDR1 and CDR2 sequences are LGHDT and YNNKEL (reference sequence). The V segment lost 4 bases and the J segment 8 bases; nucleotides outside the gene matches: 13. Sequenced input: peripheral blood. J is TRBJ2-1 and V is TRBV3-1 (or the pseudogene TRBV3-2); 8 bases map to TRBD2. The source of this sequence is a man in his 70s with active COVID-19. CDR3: CASSRVAVGGVYEQFF. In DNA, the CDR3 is TGTGCCAGCAGCCGGGTAGCGGTCGGGGGGGTTTATGAGCAGTTCTTC.